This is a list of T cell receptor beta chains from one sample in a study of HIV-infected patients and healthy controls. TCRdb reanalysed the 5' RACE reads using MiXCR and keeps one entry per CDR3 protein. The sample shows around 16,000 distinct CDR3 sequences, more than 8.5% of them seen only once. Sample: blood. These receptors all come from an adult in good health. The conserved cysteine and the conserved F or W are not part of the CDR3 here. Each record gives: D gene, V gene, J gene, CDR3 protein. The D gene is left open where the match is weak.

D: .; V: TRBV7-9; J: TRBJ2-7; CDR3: ASSLGQYEQY
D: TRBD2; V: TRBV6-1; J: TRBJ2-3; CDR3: ASSEASGSTDTQY
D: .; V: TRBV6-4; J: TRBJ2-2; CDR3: ASSDSGETGELF
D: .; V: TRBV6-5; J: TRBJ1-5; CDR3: ASSLRGEQPQH
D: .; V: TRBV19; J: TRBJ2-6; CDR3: ASTPSRAEAPRGANVLT
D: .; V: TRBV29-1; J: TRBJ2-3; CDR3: SVEGTSTDTQY
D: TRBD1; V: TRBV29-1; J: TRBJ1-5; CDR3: SVRQGDQPQH
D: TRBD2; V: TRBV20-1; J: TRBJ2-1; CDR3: SACLAGGPNNEQF
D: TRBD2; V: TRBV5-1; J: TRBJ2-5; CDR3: ASSLVAGGPYQETQY
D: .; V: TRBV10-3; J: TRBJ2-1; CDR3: ATGRGDNEQF
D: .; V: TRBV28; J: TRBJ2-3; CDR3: ASSLTDTQY